The T cell receptor (beta chain) described here comes from a study of blood T cell repertoires in COVID-19. At the level of the study: Samples of COVID-19 (acute and convalescent) were obtained from the United States, Italy and Spain.

The germline V gene has CDR1 SGHNT and CDR2 YYREEE (reference sequence). Trimming at V came to 4 bases and at J to 0 bases, leaving 4 bases not matched to a gene. This CDR3 contains 15 residues. Libraries were prepared by immunoSEQ multiplex PCR; TCRdb keeps only in-frame clonotypes and omits some of them. The sample lists some 96,000 clones; roughly 88% were seen once. The TCR sequence derives from a human donor in a cohort sampled during active COVID-19. The sequenced sample was peripheral blood. The V call is TRBV5-4, the J call TRBJ2-1; 7 bases are shared with TRBD2. The CDR3 sequence: CASSPQRDSYNEQFF. The CDR3 DNA sequence: TGTGCCAGCAGCCCCCAGCGGGACTCCTACAATGAGCAGTTCTTC.